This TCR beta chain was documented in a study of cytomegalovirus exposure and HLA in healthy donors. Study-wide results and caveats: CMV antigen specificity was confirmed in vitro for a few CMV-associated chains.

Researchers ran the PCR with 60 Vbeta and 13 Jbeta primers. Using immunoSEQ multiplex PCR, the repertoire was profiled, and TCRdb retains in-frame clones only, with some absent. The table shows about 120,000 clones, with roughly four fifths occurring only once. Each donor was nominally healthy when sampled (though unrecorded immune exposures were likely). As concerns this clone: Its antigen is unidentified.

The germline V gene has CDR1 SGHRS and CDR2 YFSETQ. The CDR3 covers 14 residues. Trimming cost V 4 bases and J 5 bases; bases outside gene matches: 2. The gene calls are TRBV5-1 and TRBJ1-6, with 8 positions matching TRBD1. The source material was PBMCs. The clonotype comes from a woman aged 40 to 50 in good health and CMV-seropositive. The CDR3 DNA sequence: TGCGCCAGCAGCGGGGGACAGGATAATTCACCCCTCCACTTT. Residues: CASSGGQDNSPLHF.